This T cell receptor (beta chain) was recorded in a study of CD8 T cells in Susac syndrome. Isolation of CD8+ and CD4+ T cells was performed negatively, whereas enrichment of TEMRA cells was done by FACS. V shed 0 bases and J shed 10 bases, with 10 bases lying between them. The CDR3 runs to 12 residues. Germline CDR1 and CDR2: SQVTM and ANQGSEA. RNA in amounts of about 0.5 to 1 ug was reverse transcribed with random hexamers. TCRdb re-called the immunoSEQ multiplex PCR reads with MiXCR, one entry per CDR3 protein. The sample lists approximately 190,000 distinct CDR3 sequences; almost 96% were seen once.

The source material was CD4+ T cells from PBMCs. The receptor was derived from a human donor with Susac syndrome. The chain links TRBV29-1 to TRBJ2-1; no definite D call. CDR3 DNA sequence: TGCAGCGTTGAAGATCGGGTGGTCGAGCAGTTCTTC. Protein: CSVEDRVVEQFF.